One sample yielded the 21 T cell receptor beta chains listed below, sequenced in a study of T cells after somatic rescue of genetic block. This table comes from immunoSEQ multiplex PCR, and its TCRdb copy is limited to in-frame clones, with some not included. The sample carries 10,000 to 15,000 clones, 73% recorded once. Sequenced input: peripheral blood mononuclear cells (PBMCs). These receptors were obtained from a boy aged 10-17 years.

The V and J genes are TRBV30 and TRBJ2-1; D gene uncertain. Germline CDR1 GTSNPN, CDR2 SVGIG (reference sequence). V shed 0 bases and J shed 4 bases, with 19 bases lying between them. The CDR3 has 17 residues. The CDR3, as DNA: TGTGCCTGGAGTGTAGGCTATGGTCTCGTATCGTACAATGAGCAGTTCTTC. It yields the protein CAWSVGYGLVSYNEQFF.

In this sample, this clone turned up a few times. V gene TRBV11-2 combines with J gene TRBJ2-1; D is perhaps TRBD2 (6 bases). From germline, CDR1 is SGHAT and CDR2 FQNNGV. V shed 5 bases and J shed 5 bases, with 22 bases lying between them. The CDR3 loop spans 17 amino acids. The CDR3 DNA sequence: TGTGCCAGCAGCATCCACTTAGCGGACCCCGGCAACAATGAGCAGTTCTTC. Protein sequence: CASSIHLADPGNNEQFF. Looking up the rest from reference TRBV11-2 and TRBJ2-1 gives the full variable domain: EAGVAQSPRYKIIEKRQSVAFWCNPISGHATLYWYQQILGQGPKLLIQFQNNGVVDDSQLPKDRFSAERLKGVDSTLKIQPAKLEDSAVYLCASSIHLADPGNNEQFFGPGTRLTVL.

The chain combines TRBV11-2 with TRBJ2-7; 10 bases are shared with TRBD1. The junction had 5 bases not matched to a gene; V was cut back by 4 bases and J by 5 bases. The CDR3 has 14 residues. Germline values: CDR1 SGHAT, CDR2 FQNNGV. CDR3 protein: CASSYGTGANEQYF. CDR3 DNA: TGTGCCAGCAGCTATGGGACAGGGGCAAACGAGCAGTACTTC.

The V gene is TRBV6-5, the J gene TRBJ1-1, with D hard to call. Germline V lookup: CDR1 MNHEY, CDR2 SVGAGI. The CDR3 contains 14 residues. V lost 7 bases, J lost 1 base, and 13 bases lay in between. The CDR3 DNA sequence: TGTGCCAGCACCCCACAGCTTTCGAACACTGAAGCTTTCTTT. Amino acid sequence: CASTPQLSNTEAFF.

This sequence joins TRBV9 and TRBJ2-2, with D perhaps given as TRBD1 or TRBD2 (6 bases each). V lost 4 bases and J lost 4, with 20 bases in between. CDR1 and CDR2 (germline): SGDLS, YYNGEE. The CDR3 sequence is 17 residues long. The DNA for the CDR3 is TGTGCCAGCAGCATCATGGGGGCGGGATCGGGCACCGGGGAGCTGTTTTTT. Translation gives CASSIMGAGSGTGELFF.

The chain has TRBV6-1 and TRBJ2-5; D is undetermined. Trimming left V 0 bases short and J 7 bases short, with 12 bases between. The CDR3 is made up of 14 amino acids. The germline V gene encodes CDR1 MNHNS and CDR2 SASEGT. The CDR3 loop is CASSEALGLGTQYF. The DNA for the CDR3 is TGTGCCAGCAGTGAAGCGTTAGGGTTGGGGACCCAGTACTTC.

This clone showed up just a few times. The chain joins TRBV2 to TRBJ1-2, with 10 bases identical to TRBD1. The trim removed 5 bases at V and 2 bases at J, leaving 8 bases unmatched. The germline V gene has CDR1 SNHLY and CDR2 FYNNEI. The CDR3 is 16 residues long. The CDR3 here is CASSLGGTGVNYGYTF. CDR3 DNA sequence: TGTGCCAGCAGTCTGGGGGGGACAGGGGTGAACTATGGCTACACCTTC.

This clone occurred a few times. The chain combines TRBV5-1 with TRBJ2-7; possibly TRBD2 for D (6 bases). CDR1 is SGHRS and CDR2 is YFSETQ in the germline V gene. Between the trimmed V and J ends, which lost 2 bases and 3 bases, there was a span of 21 bases. This CDR3 region has 17 residues. The CDR3 coding sequence is TGCGCCAGCAGCTTCCTCCCCTTTGGACTAACCTTCTACGAGCAGTACTTC. Encoded protein: CASSFLPFGLTFYEQYF.

This clone came up once. V is TRBV6-4 and J is TRBJ2-2; the D is unclear. V dropped 0 bases and J dropped 7 bases, with 9 bases sitting between them. This CDR3 has 14 residues. CDR1 is MRHNA, CDR2 SNTAGT, per germline. In DNA, the CDR3 is TGTGCCAGCAGTGACTCCCCCTGGGGCGGGGAGCTGTTTTTT. Protein sequence: CASSDSPWGGELFF.

This sequence joins TRBV5-8 and TRBJ2-5; 9 nucleotides align to TRBD2. Germline V gene sequence: CDR1 SGHTS, CDR2 YDEGEE. V trimming: 2 bases; J trimming: 3 bases; junction bases outside the gene matches: 8. CDR3 length equals 16 residues. Here the CDR3 reads CASSFQRGAREETQYF. As DNA, the CDR3 is TGTGCCAGCAGCTTCCAGCGGGGGGCCCGAGAAGAGACCCAGTACTTC. Complete variable domain (other parts from reference TRBV5-8 and TRBJ2-5): EAGVTQSPTHLIKTRGQQATLRCSPISGHTSVYWYQQALGLGLQFLLWYDEGEERNRGNFPPRFSGRQFPNYSSELNVNALELEDSALYLCASSFQRGAREETQYFGPGTRLLVL.

The chain couples TRBV7-9 to TRBJ2-3; the match to TRBD2 covers 8 bases. Germline CDR1 is SEHNR and CDR2 is FQNEAQ (reference sequence). V shed 4 bases, J shed 7 bases, and the junction held 13 bases outside the gene matches. The CDR3 is made up of 16 amino acids. CDR3: CASSWGSGVPPNTQYF. CDR3 coding DNA: TGTGCCAGCAGCTGGGGTAGCGGGGTGCCCCCGAATACGCAGTATTTT.

The V and J genes are TRBV19 and TRBJ1-5; 9 bases map to TRBD1. CDR1 is LNHDA, CDR2 SQIVND, per germline (reference sequence). The CDR3 is 14 residues long. J was trimmed by 7 bases and V by 6 bases; bases with no gene match: 7. DNA of the CDR3: TGTGCCAGTAGATTACAGGGGGCAGGACAGCCCCAGCATTTT. Translating gives CASRLQGAGQPQHF.

The chain couples TRBV6-5 to TRBJ2-7; D possibly matches TRBD1 or TRBD2 (5 bases each). Germline loops: CDR1 MNHEY, CDR2 SVGAGI. The CDR3 length is 14 residues. V lost 5 bases and J 1 base, leaving 12 bases between the germline ends. CDR3 nucleotides: TGTGCCAGCAGTCGGGGCGAGGGGTCCTACGAGCAGTACTTC. Translated: CASSRGEGSYEQYF.

In this sample, this clone turned up a few times. The chain joins TRBV7-9 to TRBJ1-1, with D possibly matching TRBD1 (5 bases). This CDR3 is built from 13 residues. CDR1 SEHNR and CDR2 FQNEAQ come from the germline V gene (reference sequence). Trimming stripped 5 bases from V and 1 base from J, with 8 bases between. As DNA, the CDR3 is TGTGCCAGCAGCCTTACAGGGAACACTGAAGCTTTCTTT. It translates to CASSLTGNTEAFF.

This clone is labeled as large (0.1 to 1%). The rearrangement joins TRBV9 to TRBJ2-2; 7 nucleotides agree with TRBD1. Trimming removed 4 bases from V and 6 bases from J; junction bases left unmatched: 3. Germline CDR1 and CDR2: SGDLS and YYNGEE. CDR3 length: 13 amino acids. DNA for the CDR3: TGTGCCAGCAGCACAGGGGTTCCCGGGGAGCTGTTTTTT. Amino acid sequence: CASSTGVPGELFF.

The chain employs TRBV6-6 and TRBJ2-7, with D perhaps matching TRBD2 (6 bases). Germline-derived CDR1 and CDR2 are MNHNY and SVGAGI (reference sequence). This CDR3 contains 13 residues. The germline V and J ends were trimmed by 7 bases and 3 bases, with 13 bases remaining between them. CDR3 DNA sequence: TGTGCCAGCACTGGGACTGACTTCTACGAGCAGTACTTC. This sequence encodes CASTGTDFYEQYF.

The chain has TRBV18 and TRBJ2-1, with 9 nucleotides matching TRBD1. This CDR3 contains 15 residues. CDR1 is KGHSH, CDR2 LQKENI, per germline. The junction had 5 bases not matched to a gene; V was cut back by 5 bases and J by 3 bases. The CDR3 reads CASSTQGAVYNEQFF. The CDR3 DNA reads TGTGCCAGCTCAACACAGGGGGCAGTCTACAATGAGCAGTTCTTC.

This clone rates as medium-sized. The chain combines TRBV2 with TRBJ1-4, with a tentative D call TRBD1 (5 bases). Germline loops: CDR1 SNHLY, CDR2 FYNNEI. This CDR3 region has 14 residues. V was cut by 7 bases and J by 1 base, with 10 bases left in between. The CDR3: CASMLQGTNEKLFF. The CDR3 DNA is TGTGCCAGCATGTTGCAGGGAACTAATGAAAAACTGTTTTTT.

CDR3 in DNA: TGTGCCAGCTCACCTACTGGGACAGCCCTTAATAATGAAAAACTGTTTTTT. Its translation is CASSPTGTALNNEKLFF. The rearrangement uses TRBV18 and TRBJ1-4, with 7 bases lining up with TRBD1. CDR3 length equals 17 residues. Germline V gives CDR1 KGHSH, CDR2 LQKENI. V trimming: 3 bases; J trimming: 4 bases; junction bases outside the gene matches: 11.

The chain joins TRBV13 to TRBJ2-6; possibly TRBD1 for D (5 bases). CDR3 size: 16 residues. V dropped 2 bases and J dropped 0 bases, with 8 bases sitting between them. Germline-derived CDR1 and CDR2 are PRHDT and FYEKMQ (reference sequence). The CDR3 here is CASSLHRYSGANVLTF. The CDR3 DNA follows: TGTGCCAGCAGCTTACACAGGTACTCTGGGGCCAACGTCCTGACTTTC.

This sequence joins TRBV6-6 and TRBJ2-5; maybe TRBD1 (5 bases). Per germline, CDR1 MNHNY and CDR2 SVGAGI (reference sequence). Trimming pared 2 bases from V and 4 bases from J, leaving 11 bases between. CDR3 size: 14 residues. As DNA, the CDR3 is TGTGCCAGCAGTTACGGGGCTCCCAGAGAGACCCAGTACTTC. As protein: CASSYGAPRETQYF.